This TCR beta chain was observed in a study of identical twins. This clonotype came up many times. TCRdb analysed the 5' RACE reads with MiXCR anew, one entry per CDR3 protein. This table has 420,000 or so distinct CDR3 sequences, approximately 17% appearing once. Germline V gene sequence: CDR1 LGHNA, CDR2 YNFKEQ. The CDR3 sequence is 16 residues long. V lost 1 base and J 7 bases, leaving 14 bases between the germline ends. The clonotype was recovered from a man aged 50-59 years in good health. The chain has TRBV4-2 and TRBJ1-6; possible D gene TRBD1, 5 bases. Sequencing used naive T cells sorted from blood. CDR3 sequence reads: CASSQAGYAVNSPLHF. In DNA, the CDR3 is TGTGCCAGCAGCCAAGCAGGGTATGCCGTGAATTCACCCCTCCACTTT.